This T cell receptor beta chain derives from a study of shared T cell receptors in the human thymus. Some clones are missing from TCRdb's copy, which holds only in-frame ones; the method was immunoSEQ multiplex PCR. The table lists some 760,000 clones, approximately 83% of them singletons. Trimming cost V 3 bases and J 4 bases, with 19 bases left between them. CDR3 length: 17 residues. The germline gives CDR1 MDHEN, CDR2 SYDVKM. These sequences were also reported in another study, on human thymus T cells.

V usage is TRBV28 and J usage is TRBJ1-5, with D possibly matching TRBD1 (6 bases). The sequencing sample was made of thymocytes. This TCR was recovered from a girl less than two years old with a congenital heart defect. This CDR3 is CASSFFFPGGGNQPQHF. CDR3 sequence (DNA): TGTGCCAGCAGTTTTTTCTTTCCGGGGGGCGGAAATCAGCCCCAGCATTTT.